The present T cell receptor (beta chain) was sequenced within a study of cytomegalovirus exposure and HLA in healthy donors. Study-level points and caveats: Across all donors, roughly uniform sequencing depth was an assumption of the presence/absence analyses. A missense DCLRE1C variant was associated with V- and J-gene trimming of TCR beta chains in a later analysis, and an independent cohort replicated the association. Productive status was seen about 90% or about 30% of the time for most TCR beta V segments in an earlier analysis.

In the PCR, 60 Vbeta and 13 Jbeta primers were used. Sequencing used immunoSEQ multiplex PCR; TCRdb keeps in-frame clones, though not all of them. The sample lists some 140,000 clones; about 85% were seen once. CDR3 length equals 15 residues. V lost 5 bases and J lost 3; bases outside the gene matches: 9. CDR1 LNHDA and CDR2 SQIVND come from the germline V gene (reference sequence). Notes on this clone: Its antigen is currently unknown.

V is TRBV19 and J is TRBJ1-1; 7 bases align to TRBD1. The sequencing input was PBMCs. The sequence came from a woman in her 30s in good health and CMV-seropositive. The CDR3 DNA reads as TGTGCCAGTAGTTTTTCGACAGGGATAGACACTGAAGCTTTCTTT. Encoded protein: CASSFSTGIDTEAFF.